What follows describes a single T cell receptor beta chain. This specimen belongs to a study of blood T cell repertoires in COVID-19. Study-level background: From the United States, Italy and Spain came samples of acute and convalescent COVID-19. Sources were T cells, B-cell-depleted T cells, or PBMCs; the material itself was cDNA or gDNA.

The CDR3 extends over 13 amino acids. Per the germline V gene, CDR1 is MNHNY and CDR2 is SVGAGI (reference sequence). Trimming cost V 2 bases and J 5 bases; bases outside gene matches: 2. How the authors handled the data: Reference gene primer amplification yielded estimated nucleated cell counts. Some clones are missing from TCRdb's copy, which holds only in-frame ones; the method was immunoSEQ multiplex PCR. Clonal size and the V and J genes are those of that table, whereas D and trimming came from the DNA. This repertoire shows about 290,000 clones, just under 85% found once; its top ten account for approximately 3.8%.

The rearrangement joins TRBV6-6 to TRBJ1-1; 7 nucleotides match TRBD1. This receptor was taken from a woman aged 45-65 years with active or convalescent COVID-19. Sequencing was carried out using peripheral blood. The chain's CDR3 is CASSYVQGTEAFF. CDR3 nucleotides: TGTGCCAGCAGTTACGTACAGGGGACTGAAGCTTTCTTT.